The 9 T cell receptor beta chains below come from one sample, sequenced in a study of T cell responses to AZD1222 COVID-19 vaccine. The method was immunoSEQ multiplex PCR; TCRdb's version includes in-frame clones alone and lacks a portion of them. The data hold about 120,000 clones, with approximately 85% observed a single time. The sequencing used peripheral blood, collected on day 0 of AZD1222 vaccination. These receptors all stem from an adult in good health.

The chain recombines TRBV28 with TRBJ1-1; D is ambiguous. In germline, CDR1 is MDHEN, CDR2 SYDVKM. V shed 2 bases and J shed 1 base, with 5 bases lying between them. The CDR3 contains 13 residues. CDR3 sequence (DNA): TGTGCCAGCAGTTTAAGCGGGAACACTGAAGCTTTCTTT. Amino acid sequence: CASSLSGNTEAFF.

The DNA for the CDR3 is TGTGCCAGTGGGACTGGATTTGTTGAGCAGTACTTC. Amino acids: CASGTGFVEQYF. J is TRBJ2-7 and V is TRBV5-4; a weak D match, TRBD2 (6 bases). The germline V gene encodes CDR1 SGHNT and CDR2 YYREEE (reference sequence). The V end lost 8 bases, the J end lost 7 bases, and 16 bases lay between the germline ends. CDR3 length: 12 residues.

The chain's CDR3 is CASSPGGANYGYTF. CDR3 coding DNA: TGTGCCAGTAGTCCAGGGGGAGCTAACTATGGCTACACCTTC. The chain uses TRBV19 and TRBJ1-2; 7 nucleotides match TRBD1. Germline V lookup: CDR1 LNHDA, CDR2 SQIVND (reference sequence). V was pared by 5 bases and J by 0 bases, with 3 bases of the junction left unmatched. The CDR3 is 14 amino acids.

CDR3 bases: TGTGCCAGCTCATCGGACAGGGCGGGAGATCAGCCCCAGCATTTT. It yields the protein CASSSDRAGDQPQHF. The rearrangement uses TRBV18 and TRBJ1-5, with 8 bases identical to TRBD1. Germline V lookup: CDR1 KGHSH, CDR2 LQKENI. V dropped 5 bases and J dropped 5; count of bases not matched to a gene: 8. The CDR3 consists of 15 residues.

This clone was seen only once. The chain links TRBV5-5 to TRBJ1-5; no clear D gene. V was shortened by 0 bases and J by 0 bases, with 7 bases between the two germline ends. The CDR3 spans 15 residues. Germline CDR1 is SGHKS and CDR2 is YYEKEE (reference sequence). The CDR3 DNA reads TGTGCCAGCAGCTTGGCGGGCAGTAGCAATCAGCCCCAGCATTTT. Translated, it gives CASSLAGSSNQPQHF.

There are a few counts of this clone. V usage is TRBV19 and J usage is TRBJ1-4, with TRBD1 identical over 7 bases. V dropped 4 bases and J dropped 6; count of bases not matched to a gene: 8. This CDR3 contains 15 residues. Germline V CDR1 and CDR2: LNHDA, SQIVND (reference sequence). The CDR3 nucleotides read TGTGCCAGTAGTAAATCCCGACAGGGTGATGAAAAACTGTTTTTT. It codes for CASSKSRQGDEKLFF.

This chain connects TRBV20-1 to TRBJ1-2, with a tentative D call TRBD1 (5 bases). Germline CDR1 DFQATT, CDR2 SNEGSKA (reference sequence). V was trimmed by 5 bases and J by 5 bases, leaving 9 bases between them. This CDR3 spans 11 amino acids. The CDR3 sequence: CSAVGQYGYTF. In DNA, the CDR3 is TGCAGTGCTGTCGGACAATATGGCTACACCTTC.

Here the CDR3 reads CASSRSGRAREQYF. Written as DNA, the CDR3 is TGTGCCAGCAGCCGGAGCGGGAGGGCGAGGGAGCAGTACTTC. The chain employs TRBV3-1 (or the pseudogene TRBV3-2) and TRBJ2-7, with 10 positions matching TRBD2. Per germline, CDR1 LGHDT and CDR2 YNNKEL (reference sequence). V lost 4 bases and J lost 7; bases outside the gene matches: 7. This CDR3 has 14 amino acids.

This chain links TRBV19 with TRBJ1-2; 7 positions agree with TRBD1. This CDR3 is built from 11 residues. J lost 8 bases, V lost 10 bases, and 7 bases had no gene match. Per germline, CDR1 LNHDA and CDR2 SQIVND (reference sequence). CDR3 amino acids: CATTTGSGYTF. CDR3 in DNA: TGTGCCACCACGACAGGGTCCGGCTACACCTTC.